The 8 T cell receptor beta chains below were found in one sample sequenced in a study of T cell responses to AZD1222 COVID-19 vaccine. The data were produced by immunoSEQ multiplex PCR, yet TCRdb's version contains in-frame clones alone and is incomplete. The profile shows 70,000 to 100,000 clones, roughly 92% of them singletons. Here the sequenced sample was peripheral blood, taken 28 days after the second AZD1222 dose. These TCRs come from an adult who received the AZD1222 COVID-19 vaccine.

CDR3 residues: CASRPGPSINYGYTF. The CDR3 DNA is TGTGCCAGCAGGCCCGGGCCGTCTATTAACTATGGCTACACCTTC. This rearrangement joins TRBV6-5 to TRBJ1-2; D gene ambiguous. Looked up from germline, CDR1 is MNHEY and CDR2 is SVGAGI. V lost 6 bases to trimming and J lost 1 base, with 15 bases between them. The CDR3 is made up of 15 amino acids.

This clone has a handful of counts. The rearrangement joins TRBV29-1 to TRBJ1-2; D is perhaps TRBD1 (5 bases). The CDR3 is 11 amino acids. From germline, CDR1 is SQVTM and CDR2 ANQGSEA. V was clipped by 6 bases and J by 7 bases, with 12 bases between them. The CDR3 protein is CSVGGVPGYTF. CDR3 DNA: TGCAGCGTGGGGGGGGTCCCTGGCTACACCTTC.

The chain uses TRBV12-5 and TRBJ1-3; 9 bases match TRBD1. The J segment lost 4 bases and the V segment lost 0 bases, leaving 1 base of the junction unmatched. CDR1 LGHNT and CDR2 FRNRAP come from the germline V gene. The CDR3 contains 15 residues. CDR3 protein: CASGLVQGAGNTIYF. The CDR3 DNA reads TGTGCTAGTGGTTTGGTACAGGGGGCGGGAAACACCATATATTTT.

The count of this clone is one. This sequence joins TRBV4-3 and TRBJ1-2; 8 bases fit TRBD1. The CDR3 consists of 15 residues. The germline gives CDR1 LGHNA, CDR2 YSLEER. J lost 5 bases, V lost 4 bases, and 9 bases had no gene match. CDR3: CASSPVDRGLYGYTF. CDR3 DNA: TGCGCCAGCAGCCCCGTCGACAGGGGCTTATATGGCTACACCTTC.

This clone has only a few counts. The CDR3 DNA sequence: TGCAGTGCTAGTTCCGGGACAGGGTTCAATGAGCAGTTCTTC. Its protein is CSASSGTGFNEQFF. This chain connects TRBV20-1 to TRBJ2-1; 9 bases line up with TRBD1. CDR1 DFQATT and CDR2 SNEGSKA come from the germline V gene (reference sequence). This CDR3 spans 14 amino acids. The junction had 6 bases not matched to a gene; V was cut back by 3 bases and J by 6 bases.

The sample holds one count of this clone. This chain joins TRBV10-3 and TRBJ1-4, with a tentative D call TRBD1 (6 bases). CDR1 is ENHRY and CDR2 is SYGVKD in the germline V gene. The V end was cut by 3 bases, the J end by 3 bases, with 11 bases between. The CDR3 is made up of 15 amino acids. CDR3 sequence reads: CAISDTGTPNEKLFF. CDR3 coding DNA: TGTGCCATCAGTGACACAGGGACCCCTAATGAAAAACTGTTTTTT.

This clone was detected once. The chain joins TRBV5-1 to TRBJ2-3; no clear D gene. V dropped 0 bases and J dropped 5 bases, with 4 bases sitting between them. Germline assignment: CDR1 SGHRS and CDR2 YFSETQ. CDR3 length equals 12 residues. For the CDR3, the DNA is TGCGCCAGCAGCTTGGGCGGAGATACGCAGTATTTT. Translation gives CASSLGGDTQYF.

The rearrangement joins TRBV10-3 to TRBJ2-2; 7 positions match TRBD2. V was clipped by 2 bases and J by 4 bases; unmatched bases: 4. This CDR3 region has 15 residues. Per germline, CDR1 ENHRY and CDR2 SYGVKD. The CDR3 DNA reads TGTGCCATCAGTGAGGCGGGGGACGTCACCGGGGAGCTGTTTTTT. It translates to CAISEAGDVTGELFF.